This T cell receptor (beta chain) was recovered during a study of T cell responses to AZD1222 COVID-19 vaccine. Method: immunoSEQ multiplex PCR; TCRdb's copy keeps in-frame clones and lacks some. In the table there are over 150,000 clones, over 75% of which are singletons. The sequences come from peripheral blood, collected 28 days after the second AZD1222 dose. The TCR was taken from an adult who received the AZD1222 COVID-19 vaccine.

The CDR3 spells CASTYTGTGYNSPLHF. The CDR3 coding sequence is TGTGCCAGTACTTACACCGGGACAGGATATAATTCACCCCTCCACTTT. The rearrangement joins TRBV19 to TRBJ1-6, with TRBD1 matching over 8 bases. The CDR3 contains 16 residues. The germline V gene has CDR1 LNHDA and CDR2 SQIVND (reference sequence). V dropped 7 bases and J dropped 4; count of bases not matched to a gene: 9.